This T cell receptor beta chain was captured by sequencing in a study of cytomegalovirus exposure and HLA in healthy donors. Overall study findings and caveats: Owing to their indistinguishability, certain V segments, notably TRBV6-2 and TRBV6-3, were excluded. As immune exposure information, only CMV serostatus was available.

Germline V gene data show CDR1 as MNHEY and CDR2 as SMNVEV (reference sequence). Trimming pared 5 bases from V and 0 bases from J, leaving 13 bases between. The CDR3 runs 16 residues. Researchers ran the PCR with 60 Vbeta and 13 Jbeta primers. Data came from immunoSEQ multiplex PCR; TCRdb stores just in-frame clones and leaves some out. The sample carries 100,000 to 150,000 clones, about 76% recorded once. Comment on this clone: Its antigen is still unknown.

At sampling all donors were nominally healthy, likely with unrecorded immune exposures. The sequenced material came from PBMCs. The rearrangement joins TRBV27 to TRBJ1-4; perhaps TRBD1 as D (5 bases). This sequence originates from a man aged 55 to 70 in good health and CMV-seropositive. CDR3 sequence reads: CASSAQGIATNEKLFF. DNA of the CDR3: TGTGCCAGCAGTGCCCAGGGCATCGCAACTAATGAAAAACTGTTTTTT.